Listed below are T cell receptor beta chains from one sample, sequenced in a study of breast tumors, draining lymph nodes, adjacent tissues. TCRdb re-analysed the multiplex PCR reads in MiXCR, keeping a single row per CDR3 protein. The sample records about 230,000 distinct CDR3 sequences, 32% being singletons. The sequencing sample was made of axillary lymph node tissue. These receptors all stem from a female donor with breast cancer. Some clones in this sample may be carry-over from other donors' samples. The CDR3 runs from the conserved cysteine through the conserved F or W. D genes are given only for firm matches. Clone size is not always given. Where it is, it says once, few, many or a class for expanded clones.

cdr3_aa: CSASSLVVDEKLFF
cdr3_nt: TGCAGTGCTAGCTCCCTAGTGGTAGATGAAAAACTGTTTTTT
j_call: TRBJ1-4
v_call: TRBV20-1
cdr3_length: 14
clone_size: -
d_call: -

cdr3_aa: CASSLSTVNSPPHF
cdr3_nt: TGTGCCAGCAGCTTATCGACAGTTAATTCGCCCCCCCACTTT
j_call: TRBJ1-6
v_call: TRBV11-1
cdr3_length: 14
clone_size: -
d_call: -

cdr3_aa: CASSSVGGAGYEQFF
cdr3_nt: TGTGCCAGCAGCTCAGTCGGGGGAGCGGGATATGAGCAGTTCTTC
j_call: TRBJ2-1
v_call: TRBV7-3
cdr3_length: 15
clone_size: many
d_call: TRBD2

cdr3_aa: CASSPGKDTIYF
cdr3_nt: TGTGCCAGCAGCCCCGGGAAGGACACCATATATTTT
j_call: TRBJ1-3
v_call: TRBV11-2
cdr3_length: 12
clone_size: -
d_call: -

cdr3_aa: CASSVGGSSGYNEQFF
cdr3_nt: TGTGCCAGCAGCGTAGGTGGGTCCTCGGGGTACAATGAGCAGTTCTTC
j_call: TRBJ2-1
v_call: TRBV9
cdr3_length: 16
clone_size: many
d_call: -

cdr3_aa: CASSLAVGAQYF
cdr3_nt: TGTGCCAGCAGCTTAGCCGTCGGAGCCCAGTACTTC
j_call: TRBJ2-5
v_call: TRBV7-2
cdr3_length: 12
clone_size: many
d_call: -

cdr3_aa: CAISELGQGYDEQYF
cdr3_nt: TGTGCCATCAGTGAACTTGGACAGGGATATGACGAGCAGTACTTC
j_call: TRBJ2-7
v_call: TRBV10-3
cdr3_length: 15
clone_size: many
d_call: TRBD1

cdr3_aa: CASNDQRLDGYTF
cdr3_nt: TGTGCCAGCAACGACCAGAGGCTGGATGGCTACACCTTC
j_call: TRBJ1-2
v_call: TRBV19
cdr3_length: 13
clone_size: many
d_call: -

cdr3_aa: CASSRRGRGQETQYF
cdr3_nt: TGTGCCAGCAGCCGCCGGGGCAGGGGACAAGAGACCCAGTACTTC
j_call: TRBJ2-5
v_call: TRBV11-2
cdr3_length: 15
clone_size: many
d_call: -

cdr3_aa: CASSPTEAFF
cdr3_nt: TGTGCCAGCAGTCCCACTGAAGCTTTCTTT
j_call: TRBJ1-1
v_call: TRBV6-6
cdr3_length: 10
clone_size: once
d_call: -

cdr3_aa: CSATTGAGNTEAFF
cdr3_nt: TGCAGTGCAACTACAGGGGCCGGGAACACTGAAGCTTTCTTT
j_call: TRBJ1-1
v_call: TRBV20-1
cdr3_length: 14
clone_size: -
d_call: TRBD1

cdr3_aa: CASSHLDHYEQYF
cdr3_nt: TGTGCCAGCAGCCATCTCGACCATTACGAGCAGTACTTC
j_call: TRBJ2-7
v_call: TRBV7-9
cdr3_length: 13
clone_size: many
d_call: -

cdr3_aa: CSAPSGRAYEQYF
cdr3_nt: TGCAGTGCTCCTAGCGGGAGGGCCTACGAGCAGTACTTC
j_call: TRBJ2-7
v_call: TRBV20-1
cdr3_length: 13
clone_size: many
d_call: TRBD2

cdr3_aa: CASSYSSQGPNQPQHF
cdr3_nt: TGTGCCAGCAGTTACTCGTCTCAGGGACCGAATCAGCCCCAGCATTTT
j_call: TRBJ1-5
v_call: TRBV6-6
cdr3_length: 16
clone_size: many
d_call: -

cdr3_aa: CASSGTGSKDYGYTF
cdr3_nt: TGTGCCAGCAGCGGGACGGGCTCGAAGGACTATGGCTACACCTTC
j_call: TRBJ1-2
v_call: TRBV6-5
cdr3_length: 15
clone_size: many
d_call: -

cdr3_aa: CASSPHPPSGTSGYNEQFF
cdr3_nt: TGTGCCAGCAGCCCACACCCCCCCTCCGGGACTAGCGGTTACAATGAGCAGTTCTTC
j_call: TRBJ2-1
v_call: TRBV11-3
cdr3_length: 19
clone_size: -
d_call: TRBD2

cdr3_aa: CASSPEGQGSSPLHF
cdr3_nt: TGTGCCAGCAGCCCAGAGGGACAGGGATCATCACCCCTCCACTTT
j_call: TRBJ1-6
v_call: TRBV5-5
cdr3_length: 15
clone_size: many
d_call: TRBD1

cdr3_aa: CSVVGTSVADEQFF
cdr3_nt: TGCAGCGTTGTAGGGACTAGCGTGGCAGATGAGCAGTTCTTC
j_call: TRBJ2-1
v_call: TRBV29-1
cdr3_length: 14
clone_size: many
d_call: TRBD2

cdr3_aa: CASSSTSGNYNEQFF
cdr3_nt: TGTGCCAGCAGCAGTACTAGCGGGAATTACAATGAGCAGTTCTTC
j_call: TRBJ2-1
v_call: TRBV2
cdr3_length: 15
clone_size: many
d_call: TRBD2

cdr3_aa: CSARDLQGGETQHF
cdr3_nt: TGCAGTGCTAGAGACCTACAGGGTGGGGAGACCCAGCATTTT
j_call: TRBJ1-5
v_call: TRBV20-1
cdr3_length: 14
clone_size: -
d_call: -

cdr3_aa: CASSEALRWSYNSPLHF
cdr3_nt: TGTGCCAGCAGTGAAGCCCTAAGGTGGTCATATAATTCACCCCTCCACTTT
j_call: TRBJ1-6
v_call: TRBV6-1
cdr3_length: 17
clone_size: many
d_call: -

cdr3_aa: CASSLAVPGQGALEQYF
cdr3_nt: TGTGCCAGCAGCTTAGCGGTTCCGGGACAGGGGGCGCTTGAGCAGTACTTC
j_call: TRBJ2-7
v_call: TRBV7-3
cdr3_length: 17
clone_size: -
d_call: TRBD1

cdr3_aa: CASSFGQQGRDYGYTF
cdr3_nt: TGTGCCAGCAGCTTTGGCCAACAGGGGAGGGACTATGGCTACACCTTC
j_call: TRBJ1-2
v_call: TRBV5-4
cdr3_length: 16
clone_size: -
d_call: TRBD1

cdr3_aa: CAWNRQGPYNEQFF
cdr3_nt: TGTGCCTGGAACAGACAGGGGCCCTACAATGAGCAGTTCTTC
j_call: TRBJ2-1
v_call: TRBV30
cdr3_length: 14
clone_size: -
d_call: TRBD1

cdr3_aa: CASSLEATRFDNEQFF
cdr3_nt: TGCGCCAGCAGCTTGGAGGCTACCCGCTTCGACAATGAGCAGTTCTTC
j_call: TRBJ2-1
v_call: TRBV5-1
cdr3_length: 16
clone_size: many
d_call: -

cdr3_aa: CASSLDRASWSDTQYF
cdr3_nt: TGTGCCAGCTCACTTGACAGGGCCTCCTGGTCTGATACGCAGTATTTT
j_call: TRBJ2-3
v_call: TRBV18
cdr3_length: 16
clone_size: few
d_call: TRBD1

cdr3_aa: CASGLAGRKAYQPQHF
cdr3_nt: TGTGCCAGCGGCCTCGCAGGGCGGAAAGCTTATCAGCCCCAGCATTTT
j_call: TRBJ1-5
v_call: TRBV6-2/TRBV6-3
cdr3_length: 16
clone_size: many
d_call: -

cdr3_aa: CATSRGGRVGYNEQYF
cdr3_nt: TGTGCCACCAGCAGAGGTGGGAGGGTTGGTTACAATGAGCAGTATTTT
j_call: TRBJ2-3
v_call: TRBV15
cdr3_length: 16
clone_size: -
d_call: TRBD2

cdr3_aa: CASSIRDRVAGNTF
cdr3_nt: TGTGCCAGTAGTATCCGGGACAGGGTAGCTGGAAACACCTTC
j_call: TRBJ1-2
v_call: TRBV19
cdr3_length: 14
clone_size: -
d_call: TRBD1

cdr3_aa: CSARGRGTIQYF
cdr3_nt: TGCAGTGCTCGCGGGCGGGGTACGATCCAGTACTTC
j_call: TRBJ2-5
v_call: TRBV20-1
cdr3_length: 12
clone_size: many
d_call: -

cdr3_aa: CASSMPGGMGNEQFF
cdr3_nt: TGTGCCAGTAGTATGCCCGGCGGGATGGGCAATGAGCAGTTCTTC
j_call: TRBJ2-1
v_call: TRBV19
cdr3_length: 15
clone_size: many
d_call: -

cdr3_aa: CASSEGDGNEQFF
cdr3_nt: TGTGCCAGCAGTGAAGGGGACGGCAATGAGCAGTTCTTC
j_call: TRBJ2-1
v_call: TRBV2
cdr3_length: 13
clone_size: many
d_call: -

cdr3_aa: CASSLALGQPQHF
cdr3_nt: TGTGCCAGCAGCTTAGCGCTTGGTCAGCCCCAGCATTTT
j_call: TRBJ1-5
v_call: TRBV7-2
cdr3_length: 13
clone_size: many
d_call: -

cdr3_aa: CASSLTGGNYEQYF
cdr3_nt: TGCGCCAGCAGCTTGACAGGGGGTAACTACGAGCAGTACTTC
j_call: TRBJ2-7
v_call: TRBV5-1
cdr3_length: 14
clone_size: many
d_call: TRBD1

cdr3_aa: CASSLRGELFF
cdr3_nt: TGTGCCAGCAGCCTCCGCGGGGAGCTGTTTTTT
j_call: TRBJ2-2
v_call: TRBV5-4
cdr3_length: 11
clone_size: -
d_call: -

cdr3_aa: CASSFSLGAQGGTDTQYF
cdr3_nt: TGTGCCAGCAGCTTCTCCCTCGGGGCCCAGGGAGGCACAGATACGCAGTATTTT
j_call: TRBJ2-3
v_call: TRBV6-5
cdr3_length: 18
clone_size: many
d_call: -

cdr3_aa: CVSSQALGHEQYF
cdr3_nt: TGTGTCAGCAGTCAAGCGCTTGGACACGAGCAGTACTTC
j_call: TRBJ2-7
v_call: TRBV6-1
cdr3_length: 13
clone_size: -
d_call: -

cdr3_aa: CASSIAPRSSYEQYF
cdr3_nt: TGTGCCAGTAGTATAGCGCCCCGAAGCTCCTACGAGCAGTACTTC
j_call: TRBJ2-7
v_call: TRBV19
cdr3_length: 15
clone_size: many
d_call: -

cdr3_aa: CASSLTGTSISDTQYF
cdr3_nt: TGTGCCAGCAGCTTAACTGGGACTAGCATTTCAGATACGCAGTATTTT
j_call: TRBJ2-3
v_call: TRBV7-2
cdr3_length: 16
clone_size: -
d_call: TRBD2

cdr3_aa: CASRTSEVGTQYF
cdr3_nt: TGTGCCAGCCGGACTAGCGAGGTCGGGACCCAGTACTTC
j_call: TRBJ2-5
v_call: TRBV2
cdr3_length: 13
clone_size: -
d_call: TRBD2

cdr3_aa: CASSYRSGDEQYF
cdr3_nt: TGTGCCAGCAGTTACCGATCGGGGGACGAGCAGTACTTC
j_call: TRBJ2-7
v_call: TRBV6-5
cdr3_length: 13
clone_size: many
d_call: -

cdr3_aa: CSVESGQGPYEQYF
cdr3_nt: TGCAGCGTTGAATCAGGACAGGGGCCCTACGAGCAGTACTTC
j_call: TRBJ2-7
v_call: TRBV29-1
cdr3_length: 14
clone_size: many
d_call: TRBD1

cdr3_aa: CASRSSGRRETQYF
cdr3_nt: TGTGCCAGCAGATCTAGCGGGAGACGGGAGACCCAGTACTTC
j_call: TRBJ2-5
v_call: TRBV25-1
cdr3_length: 14
clone_size: many
d_call: TRBD2

cdr3_aa: CATSRALAGLSEQYF
cdr3_nt: TGTGCCACCAGCAGAGCACTAGCGGGATTAAGCGAGCAGTACTTC
j_call: TRBJ2-7
v_call: TRBV15
cdr3_length: 15
clone_size: many
d_call: TRBD2

cdr3_aa: CASSQGLATTDTQYF
cdr3_nt: TGTGCCAGCAGCCAAGGGCTAGCGACCACAGATACGCAGTATTTT
j_call: TRBJ2-3
v_call: TRBV14
cdr3_length: 15
clone_size: many
d_call: -

cdr3_aa: CASSYPGPGKAYEQYF
cdr3_nt: TGTGCCAGCAGTTACCCAGGACCAGGGAAGGCCTACGAGCAGTACTTC
j_call: TRBJ2-7
v_call: TRBV6-8
cdr3_length: 16
clone_size: many
d_call: -